This entry concerns a single T cell receptor beta chain. Its antigen remains unknown. These data are taken from a study of cytomegalovirus exposure and HLA in healthy donors. The germline V gene has CDR1 MNHNS and CDR2 SASEGT. With 5 bases removed from V and 4 bases from J, the gap between germline ends came to 11 bases. The CDR3 is made up of 14 amino acids. Study observations and caveats: Under in vitro conditions, a few CMV-associated chains were confirmed as specific for CMV antigens. Earlier findings revealed that most TCR beta V segments proved productive either about 87% or about 30% of the time.

PCR employed 60 Vbeta and 13 Jbeta primers. The assay was immunoSEQ multiplex PCR, and TCRdb's table has in-frame clones only and misses some. Found here are some 160,000 clones, about 78% of them singletons; the top ten hold around 6%. Input material: PBMCs. The sequence was obtained from a man aged 35 to 55 in good health and CMV-seronegative. The chain is built from TRBV6-1 and TRBJ2-2, with D unresolved. The CDR3 spells CASSSPYATGELFF. The CDR3 DNA sequence: TGTGCCAGCAGTTCCCCCTACGCCACCGGGGAGCTGTTTTTT.